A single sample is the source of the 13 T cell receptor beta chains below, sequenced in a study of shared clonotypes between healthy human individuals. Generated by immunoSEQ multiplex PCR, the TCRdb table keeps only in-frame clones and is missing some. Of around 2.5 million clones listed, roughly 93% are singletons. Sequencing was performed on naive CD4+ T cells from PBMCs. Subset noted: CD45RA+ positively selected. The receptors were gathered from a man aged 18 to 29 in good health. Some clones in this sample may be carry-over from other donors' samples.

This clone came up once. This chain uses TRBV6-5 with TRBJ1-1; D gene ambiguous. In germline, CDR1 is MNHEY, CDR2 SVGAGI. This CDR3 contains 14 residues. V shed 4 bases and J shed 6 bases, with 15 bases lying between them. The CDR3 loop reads CASSWAPLDPEAFF. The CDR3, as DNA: TGTGCCAGCAGTTGGGCGCCCCTGGATCCTGAAGCTTTCTTT.

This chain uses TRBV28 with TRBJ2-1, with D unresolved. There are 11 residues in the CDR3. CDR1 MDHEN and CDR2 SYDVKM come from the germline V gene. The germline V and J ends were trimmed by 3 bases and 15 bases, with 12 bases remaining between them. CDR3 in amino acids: CASSFYGPGFF. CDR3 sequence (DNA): TGTGCCAGCAGTTTTTATGGGCCGGGGTTCTTC. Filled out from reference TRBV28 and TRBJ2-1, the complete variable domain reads DVKVTQSSRYLVKRTGEKVFLECVQDMDHENMFWYRQDPGLGLRLIYFSYDVKMKEKGDIPEGYSVSREKKERFSLILESASTNQTSMYLCASSFYGPGFFGPGTRLTVL.

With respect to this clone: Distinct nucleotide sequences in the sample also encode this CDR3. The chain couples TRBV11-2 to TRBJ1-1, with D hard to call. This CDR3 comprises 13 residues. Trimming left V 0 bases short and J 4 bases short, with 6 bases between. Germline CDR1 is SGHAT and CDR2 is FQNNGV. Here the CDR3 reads CASSLERGTEAFF. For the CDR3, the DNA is TGTGCCAGCAGCTTAGAACGGGGCACTGAAGCTTTCTTT. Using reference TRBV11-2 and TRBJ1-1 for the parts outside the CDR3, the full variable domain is EAGVAQSPRYKIIEKRQSVAFWCNPISGHATLYWYQQILGQGPKLLIQFQNNGVVDDSQLPKDRFSAERLKGVDSTLKIQPAKLEDSAVYLCASSLERGTEAFFGQGTRLTVV.

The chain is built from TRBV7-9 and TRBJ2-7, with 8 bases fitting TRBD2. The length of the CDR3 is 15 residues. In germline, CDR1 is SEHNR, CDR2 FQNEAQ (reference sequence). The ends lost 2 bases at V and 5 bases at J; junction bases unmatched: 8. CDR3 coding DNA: TGTGCCAGCAGCTTAAAGGGATCCGGGGGGGACGAGCAGTACTTC. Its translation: CASSLKGSGGDEQYF.

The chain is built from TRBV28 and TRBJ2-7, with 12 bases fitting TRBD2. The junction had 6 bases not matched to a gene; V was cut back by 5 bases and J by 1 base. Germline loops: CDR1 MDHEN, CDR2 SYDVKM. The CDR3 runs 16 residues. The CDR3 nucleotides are TGTGCCAGCAGTCCCATGACTAGCGGGGGATCCTACGAGCAGTACTTC. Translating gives CASSPMTSGGSYEQYF. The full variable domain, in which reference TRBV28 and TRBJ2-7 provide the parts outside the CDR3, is DVKVTQSSRYLVKRTGEKVFLECVQDMDHENMFWYRQDPGLGLRLIYFSYDVKMKEKGDIPEGYSVSREKKERFSLILESASTNQTSMYLCASSPMTSGGSYEQYFGPGTRLTVT.

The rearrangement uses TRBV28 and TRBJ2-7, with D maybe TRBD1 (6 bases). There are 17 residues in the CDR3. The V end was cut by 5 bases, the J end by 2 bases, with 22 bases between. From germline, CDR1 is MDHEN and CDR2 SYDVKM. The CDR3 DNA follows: TGTGCCAGCAGTCAGTTCATGACAGGTTACGAGGCCTACGAGCAGTACTTC. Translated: CASSQFMTGYEAYEQYF.

CDR3 loop: CASSFYTGYEQYF. In DNA form, the CDR3 reads TGTGCCAGCAGCTTCTATACAGGGTACGAGCAGTACTTC. The chain uses TRBV11-2 and TRBJ2-7; a possible D gene is TRBD1 (6 bases). The V end was cut by 3 bases, the J end by 4 bases, with 10 bases between. This CDR3 comprises 13 residues. Germline V gene sequence: CDR1 SGHAT, CDR2 FQNNGV.

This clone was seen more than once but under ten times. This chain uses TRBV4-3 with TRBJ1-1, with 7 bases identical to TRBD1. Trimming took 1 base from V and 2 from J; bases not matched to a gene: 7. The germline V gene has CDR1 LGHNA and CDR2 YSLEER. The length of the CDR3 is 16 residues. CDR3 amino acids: CASSQGTGSLNTEAFF. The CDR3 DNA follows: TGCGCCAGCAGCCAAGGGACAGGCAGTCTTAACACTGAAGCTTTCTTT.

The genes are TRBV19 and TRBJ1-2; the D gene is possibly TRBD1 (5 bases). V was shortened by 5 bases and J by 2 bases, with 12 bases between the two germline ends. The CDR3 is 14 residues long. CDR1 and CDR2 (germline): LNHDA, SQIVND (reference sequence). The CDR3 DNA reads TGTGCCAGTAGTGCTTCACGGGACAACTATGGCTACACCTTC. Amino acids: CASSASRDNYGYTF.

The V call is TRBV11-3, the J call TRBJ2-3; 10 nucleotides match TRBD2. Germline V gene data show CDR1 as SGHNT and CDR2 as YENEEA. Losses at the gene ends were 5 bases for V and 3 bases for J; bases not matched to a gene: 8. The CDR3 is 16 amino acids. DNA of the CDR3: TGTGCCAGCAGCCGTGGGAAGCGGGAGGGGACAGATACGCAGTATTTT. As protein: CASSRGKREGTDTQYF.

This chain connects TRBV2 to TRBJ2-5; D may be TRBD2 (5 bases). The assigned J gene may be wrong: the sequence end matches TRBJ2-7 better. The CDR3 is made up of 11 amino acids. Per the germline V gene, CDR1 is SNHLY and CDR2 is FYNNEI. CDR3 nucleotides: TGTGCCAGCAGTGTGAGGGACGAGCAGTACTTC. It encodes CASSVRDEQYF.

This CDR3 reads CASSLNSQTNGYTF. DNA of the CDR3: TGCGCCAGCAGCTTGAACAGTCAGACGAATGGCTACACCTTC. The chain carries TRBV5-1 and TRBJ1-2; no reliable D call. Between the trimmed V and J ends, which lost 1 base and 6 bases, there was a span of 13 bases. Germline V gene sequence: CDR1 SGHRS, CDR2 YFSETQ. This CDR3 has 14 amino acids.

The CDR3 loop reads CASSRQVSYGYTF. The CDR3 DNA follows: TGTGCCAGCAGTCGCCAGGTCTCTTATGGCTACACCTTC. This chain uses TRBV6-4 with TRBJ1-2; D is ambiguous. Germline lookup yields CDR1 MRHNA and CDR2 SNTAGT. The CDR3 is 13 residues long. Between the trimmed V and J ends, which lost 5 bases and 5 bases, there was a span of 12 bases.